The clone carrying this T cell receptor beta chain showed up just a few times. Sequencing targeted expressed TCRB transcripts, as all isolated RNA had been reverse transcribed. Some clones are missing from TCRdb's copy, which holds only in-frame ones; the method was immunoSEQ multiplex PCR. The table lists 300,000 to 400,000 clones, around an eighth of them singletons. This entry comes from a study of beta chain features in type 1 diabetes. Across the whole study: All of the samples together had some 110 million sorted cells examined.

The origin of this receptor is a man aged 18 to 30 in good health. Sequencing was performed on naive CD4+ T cells from blood.

DNA of the CDR3: TGTGCCAGCCGCCCGGGACAGGGTACAGATACGCAGTATTTT. Translating it yields CASRPGQGTDTQYF. J is TRBJ2-3 and V is TRBV18; 9 bases line up with TRBD1. This CDR3 is built from 14 residues. Germline-derived CDR1 and CDR2 are KGHSH and LQKENI. Trimming cost V 8 bases and J 3 bases; bases outside gene matches: 6.